The 19 T cell receptor beta chains presented below share a single source sample, sequenced in a study of cytomegalovirus exposure and HLA in healthy donors. Primers for the PCR totalled 60 Vbeta and 13 Jbeta. The repertoire was sequenced with immunoSEQ multiplex PCR; TCRdb's copy has only in-frame clones and lacks some. Here the sample spans roughly 130,000 clones, roughly 68% being singletons. The sample comprised PBMCs. All receptors come from a woman aged 45-65 years in good health and CMV-seropositive.

This clone has only one observation. This chain joins TRBV7-6 and TRBJ1-3; D is unresolved. CDR3 length: 13 residues. Per germline, CDR1 SGHVS and CDR2 FNYEAQ. Deletions cut 9 bases from V and 3 bases from J, with 12 bases between. This chain's CDR3 is CASRRRVGNTIYF. The CDR3 bases are TGTGCCAGTCGGCGTCGGGTTGGAAACACCATATATTTT.

V is TRBV19 and J is TRBJ2-5; 13 bases line up with TRBD2. The ends lost 5 bases at V and 6 bases at J; junction bases unmatched: 6. The CDR3 is 15 amino acids. The V gene's germline CDR1 is LNHDA and CDR2 SQIVND (reference sequence). In DNA, the CDR3 is TGTGCCAGTAGTGGACTAGCGGGGGCCGTTCAGACCCAGTACTTC. Its protein product is CASSGLAGAVQTQYF.

This clone turned up a few times. The chain recombines TRBV5-1 with TRBJ2-2, with D perhaps matching TRBD1 (6 bases). Germline CDR1 reads SGHRS; CDR2 reads YFSETQ. The CDR3 is made up of 15 amino acids. With 5 bases removed from V and 6 bases from J, the gap between germline ends came to 17 bases. The chain's CDR3 is CASRGGTGSPGELFF. The DNA for the CDR3 is TGCGCCAGCAGAGGTGGTACAGGGTCGCCCGGGGAGCTGTTTTTT.

This chain connects TRBV2 to TRBJ1-5; D gene unclear. The germline V gene encodes CDR1 SNHLY and CDR2 FYNNEI. The V and J ends lost 3 bases and 6 bases respectively, with 12 bases between them. The CDR3 contains 14 residues. Here the CDR3 reads CASSEYRSGQPQHF. The CDR3 region has the DNA TGTGCCAGCAGTGAGTATAGGAGCGGTCAGCCCCAGCATTTT.

The CDR3: CASSLRGGVAKNIQYF. CDR3 nucleotide sequence: TGTGCCAGCAGTCTTCGGGGGGGGGTAGCCAAAAACATTCAGTACTTC. The V call is TRBV27, the J call TRBJ2-4; 8 nucleotides match TRBD2. This CDR3 is built from 16 residues. CDR1 and CDR2 from the germline V gene are MNHEY and SMNVEV (reference sequence). The V gene end was trimmed by 5 bases and the J gene end by 0 bases; junction bases not matched to a gene: 6.

In the case of this clone: The sample contains more than one DNA sequence encoding this CDR3. The chain combines TRBV5-4 with TRBJ2-3, with 9 bases fitting TRBD1. V lost 4 bases and J lost 3; bases outside the gene matches: 9. The CDR3 is 16 amino acids. Germline V lookup: CDR1 SGHNT, CDR2 YYREEE (reference sequence). The CDR3 reads CASSRTRTGETDTQYF. The CDR3 DNA follows: TGTGCCAGCAGCCGAACTAGGACAGGGGAAACAGATACGCAGTATTTT.

The chain has TRBV10-3 and TRBJ2-3, with 15 bases that match TRBD2. V dropped 7 bases and J dropped 1; count of bases not matched to a gene: 9. Per the germline V gene, CDR1 is ENHRY and CDR2 is SYGVKD. The CDR3 extends over 18 amino acids. CDR3 DNA: TGTGCCATCACTCCTGGACTAGCGGGGGGGCCCGGCACAGATACGCAGTATTTT. Translating gives CAITPGLAGGPGTDTQYF.

Concerning this clone itself: At one of its ends the junction is not consistent with the germline gene, which may arise from a read error. The chain links TRBV4-3 to TRBJ1-2; D is uncertain. CDR1 is LGHNA, CDR2 YSLEER, per germline. The CDR3 runs 16 residues. Here the CDR3 reads CARSQDSVRSNYGYTF. CDR3 bases: TGCGCCCGCAGCCAAGATTCCGTGAGATCTAACTATGGCTACACCTTC.

The rearrangement uses TRBV4-1 and TRBJ1-1; D is unclear. CDR3 length: 12 residues. Germline CDR1 and CDR2: MGHRA and YSYEKL. Deletions cut 0 bases from V and 13 bases from J, with 12 bases between. CDR3 protein: CASSQDTRGIFF. DNA of the CDR3: TGCGCCAGCAGCCAAGACACCCGAGGGATTTTCTTT.

The chain employs TRBV15 and TRBJ2-5; 7 bases map to TRBD1. In germline, CDR1 is LNHNV, CDR2 YYDKDF (reference sequence). Losses at the gene ends were 4 bases for V and 3 bases for J; bases not matched to a gene: 2. This CDR3 comprises 13 residues. CDR3 amino acids: CATSMGQKETQYF. CDR3 nucleotide sequence: TGTGCCACCAGCATGGGACAGAAAGAGACCCAGTACTTC.

V and J are TRBV7-2 and TRBJ1-1, with TRBD1 matching over 9 bases. With 2 bases clipped from V and 9 bases from J, the junction kept 4 bases outside the gene matches. Germline V gene sequence: CDR1 SGHTA, CDR2 FQGNSA. The CDR3 consists of 13 residues. In DNA, the CDR3 is TGTGCCAGCAGCTTAAGGGGACAGGGCCAAGCTTTCTTT. Encoded protein: CASSLRGQGQAFF. The full variable domain, in which reference TRBV7-2 and TRBJ1-1 provide the parts outside the CDR3, is GAGVSQSPSNKVTEKGKDVELRCDPISGHTALYWYRQSLGQGLEFLIYFQGNSAPDKSGLPSDRFSAERTGGSVSTLTIQRTQQEDSAVYLCASSLRGQGQAFFGQGTRLTVV.

The rearrangement links TRBV10-2 to TRBJ2-3; 7 nucleotides line up with TRBD1. Trimming cost V 6 bases and J 2 bases; bases outside gene matches: 8. The CDR3 is made up of 15 amino acids. Germline CDR1 WSHSY, CDR2 SAAADI. The CDR3 protein is CASSERQGFTDTQYF. The CDR3 nucleotides are TGCGCCAGCAGCGAAAGACAGGGATTCACAGATACGCAGTATTTT.

In this sample, this clone turned up once. The genes are TRBV11-3 and TRBJ2-3; the D gene is possibly TRBD2 (5 bases). The V end was cut by 3 bases, the J end by 6 bases, with 22 bases between. The CDR3 length is 17 residues. Germline-derived CDR1 and CDR2 are SGHNT and YENEEA. The CDR3 loop reads CASSFRGSALRADTQYF. DNA of the CDR3: TGTGCCAGCAGCTTTCGGGGTTCAGCACTAAGGGCGGATACGCAGTATTTT.

Written as DNA, the CDR3 is TGTGCCAGCAGTGAACGGGTTGACGGGGAGCTGTTTTTT. This gives the protein CASSERVDGELFF. The rearrangement links TRBV2 to TRBJ2-2; D ambiguous. CDR3 size: 13 residues. Deletions cut 2 bases from V and 7 bases from J, with 8 bases between. Germline CDR1 and CDR2: SNHLY and FYNNEI.

V usage is TRBV7-2 and J usage is TRBJ1-5; a possible D gene is TRBD1 (5 bases). The ends were cut back, 5 bases at V and 4 bases at J, with 9 bases in the middle. The CDR3 is 13 residues long. Germline CDR1 and CDR2: SGHTA and FQGNSA. The CDR3 sequence is CASSPGVNQPQHF. CDR3 DNA sequence: TGTGCCAGCAGCCCGGGGGTTAATCAGCCCCAGCATTTT.

As concerns this clone: A junction end diverges from the germline sequence, so it may reflect a read error. The chain is built from TRBV10-3 and TRBJ2-2; 7 positions match TRBD2. There are 15 residues in the CDR3. CDR1 and CDR2 from the germline V gene are ENHRY and SYGVKD. The CDR3 is CPISDGTTNTGELFF. CDR3 coding DNA: TGTCCCATCAGTGACGGGACTACCAACACCGGGGAGCTGTTTTTT.

The chain couples TRBV7-2 to TRBJ1-4; 7 bases are shared with TRBD1. The CDR3 is 14 residues long. Germline-derived CDR1 and CDR2 are SGHTA and FQGNSA. The V and J ends lost 5 bases and 8 bases, in that order; junction bases with no gene match: 8. This CDR3 reads CASSADRYSEKLFF. In DNA form, the CDR3 reads TGTGCCAGCAGCGCGGACAGGTATTCGGAAAAACTGTTTTTT.

The chain combines TRBV18 with TRBJ1-5; TRBD1 agrees at 7 bases. With 6 bases clipped from V and 6 bases from J, the junction kept 5 bases outside the gene matches. Germline V gene data show CDR1 as KGHSH and CDR2 as LQKENI. The CDR3 consists of 13 residues. CDR3 DNA sequence: TGTGCCAGCTCTTCAGGGGGAGGTCAGCCCCAGCATTTT. It specifies CASSSGGGQPQHF.

The genes are TRBV4-1 and TRBJ2-5; TRBD2 matches 11 bases. The CDR3 extends over 19 amino acids. The germline V gene encodes CDR1 MGHRA and CDR2 YSYEKL. The junction had 11 bases not matched to a gene; V was cut back by 0 bases and J by 2 bases. CDR3 region: CASSQEEGTSGGKQETQYF. The CDR3 DNA sequence: TGCGCCAGCAGCCAAGAGGAAGGGACTAGCGGCGGGAAACAAGAGACCCAGTACTTC.